This T cell receptor (beta chain) originates from a study of Ad26.COV2.S vaccination and SARS-CoV-2 variants. Sequencing used immunoSEQ multiplex PCR; TCRdb keeps in-frame clones, though not all of them. The repertoire consists of more than 400,000 clones, with 80% to 95% occurring once and the leading ten covering about 4.5%. This clone came up a few times. Noted treatment: 15 to 20 received Ad26.COV2.S at low or high dose, single or two shots; 5 received placebo; per-sample allocation not given. The samples date from day 63 after the first vaccine or placebo injection. The CDR3 consists of 15 residues. V lost 0 bases to trimming and J lost 4 bases, with 10 bases between them. CDR1 MNHNY and CDR2 SVGAGI come from the germline V gene (reference sequence).

V usage is TRBV6-6 and J usage is TRBJ1-5; unclear D gene. Sequencing used peripheral blood, obtained in a trial of Ad26.COV2.S vaccine versus placebo. This receptor was taken from a person aged 18-65 years who received the Ad26.COV2.S COVID-19 vaccine or a placebo. CDR3 sequence: CASSYSSSKNQPQHF. Written as DNA, the CDR3 is TGTGCCAGCAGTTACTCGTCCAGTAAGAATCAGCCCCAGCATTTT.